The 13 T cell receptor beta chains in this list originate from one sample, sequenced in a study of a mutant IDH1 vaccine in newly diagnosed glioma. No antigen is known for these receptors. Only in-frame clones appear in the TCRdb table, and some are missing; sequencing was by immunoSEQ multiplex PCR. The profile shows about 38,000 clones, roughly 74% of them singletons. Time point described: week 5, during vaccination. Mutant IDH1 20-mer peptide, at 300 ug, made up each vaccine dose, with topical imiquimod. The sequencing here drew on PBMCs, taken from a glioma patient whose treatment included an IDH1 peptide vaccine. All receptors come from a man in his forties with glioma.

This clone was seen a few times. The J gene is TRBJ1-2, the V gene TRBV19; no definite D call. Germline CDR1 and CDR2: LNHDA and SQIVND (reference sequence). V was pared by 7 bases and J by 3 bases, with 15 bases between. The CDR3 runs 14 residues. Here the CDR3 reads CASNQPGGYYGYTF. The CDR3 coding sequence is TGTGCCAGTAATCAACCTGGAGGGTACTATGGCTACACCTTC. The whole variable domain, remainder taken from reference TRBV19 and TRBJ1-2, is DGGITQSPKYLFRKEGQNVTLSCEQNLNHDAMYWYRQDPGQGLRLIYYSQIVNDFQKGDIAEGYSVSREKKESFPLTVTSAQKNPTAFYLCASNQPGGYYGYTFGSGTRLTVV.

The chain carries TRBV10-1 and TRBJ2-1, with TRBD2 matching 12 bases. Looked up from germline, CDR1 is WNHNN and CDR2 is SYGVQD (reference sequence). This CDR3 spans 15 amino acids. V shed 4 bases and J 7 bases; nucleotides not matched to a gene: 5. Here the CDR3 DNA reads TGCGCCAGCAGTGGAACTAGCGGGGGGTGGAATGAGCAGTTCTTC. Its protein product is CASSGTSGGWNEQFF.

Turning to this clone: Sequence at one end of the junction differs from germline and may be a read error. The gene calls are TRBV7-7 and TRBJ1-2; D unclear. The CDR3 runs 13 residues. Looked up from germline, CDR1 is SSHAT and CDR2 is FNYEAQ (reference sequence). CDR3 sequence reads: CASSHGVHYGYTF. CDR3 in DNA: TGTGCTAGCAGCCACGGAGTTCACTATGGCTACACCTTC.

The gene calls are TRBV2 and TRBJ2-1; no firm D call. The CDR3 sequence is 14 residues long. Germline V gives CDR1 SNHLY, CDR2 FYNNEI. Trimming shortened V by 4 bases and J by 8 bases, and 15 bases separated the two germline ends. CDR3 amino acids: CASSVLTAQHEQFF. The CDR3 DNA follows: TGTGCCAGCAGTGTTTTGACCGCCCAACATGAGCAGTTCTTC.

The V and J genes are TRBV27 and TRBJ2-5; 8 nucleotides agree with TRBD2. CDR1 is MNHEY, CDR2 SMNVEV, per germline (reference sequence). J gave up 4 bases and V 5 bases, and 9 bases lay outside the gene matches. The CDR3 sequence is 15 residues long. The CDR3, as DNA: TGTGCCAGCAGTCCGCTTCGGGGGGGCGGAGAGACCCAGTACTTC. Protein: CASSPLRGGGETQYF.

This chain connects TRBV7-9 to TRBJ1-5; the D gene is possibly TRBD1 (6 bases). CDR3 length: 16 residues. Looked up from germline, CDR1 is SEHNR and CDR2 is FQNEAQ (reference sequence). The V gene lost 5 bases and the J gene lost 1 base, with 15 bases spanning the gap. The DNA of the CDR3 is TGTGCCAGCAGCCCAGCAGCAGGGGTGAGCAATCAGCCCCAGCATTTT. Protein: CASSPAAGVSNQPQHF.

This clone has only a few counts. V and J are TRBV5-1 and TRBJ1-4; D is unresolved. Trimming took off 0 bases at V and 6 bases at J, with 12 bases between the two ends. The germline V gene has CDR1 SGHRS and CDR2 YFSETQ. The length of the CDR3 is 15 residues. The CDR3 DNA follows: TGCGCCAGCAGCTTGGGGGGATATAAGGATGAAAAACTGTTTTTT. Its translation: CASSLGGYKDEKLFF.

The chain has TRBV27 and TRBJ2-7; D tentatively fits TRBD1 or TRBD2 (6 bases each). Germline loops: CDR1 MNHEY, CDR2 SMNVEV (reference sequence). The length of the CDR3 is 11 residues. The germline V and J ends were trimmed by 7 bases and 5 bases, with 9 bases remaining between them. CDR3 DNA: TGTGCCAGCATGGGGGGCCACGAGCAGTACTTC. Amino acids: CASMGGHEQYF.

The chain recombines TRBV27 with TRBJ2-1, with 11 bases fitting TRBD2. CDR3 length equals 15 residues. From germline, CDR1 is MNHEY and CDR2 SMNVEV (reference sequence). The J segment lost 5 bases and the V segment lost 6 bases, leaving 6 bases of the junction unmatched. In nucleotides, the CDR3 is TGTGCCAGCAGCCTCTTGACTAGCGGGGACAATGAGCAGTTCTTC. Protein product: CASSLLTSGDNEQFF.

The rearrangement links TRBV11-3 to TRBJ2-3; D tentatively fits TRBD1 or TRBD2 (5 bases each). Germline CDR1 reads SGHNT; CDR2 reads YENEEA. The CDR3 length is 13 residues. Trimming removed 5 bases at V and 6 bases at J, with 12 bases between. CDR3 sequence: CASSPPWGDTQYF. In DNA, the CDR3 is TGTGCCAGCAGCCCTCCCTGGGGGGATACGCAGTATTTT.

This chain uses TRBV7-8 with TRBJ2-2, with 15 positions matching TRBD2. Per germline, CDR1 SGHVS and CDR2 FQNEAQ. This CDR3 is built from 19 residues. V lost 6 bases and J lost 4; bases outside the gene matches: 12. This CDR3 reads CASRSRTSGGARATGELFF. The CDR3 DNA follows: TGTGCCAGCAGATCACGGACTAGCGGGGGGGCCCGCGCCACCGGGGAGCTGTTTTTT.

The chain has TRBV2 and TRBJ1-5; D call uncertain. The CDR3 runs 12 residues. The V gene's germline CDR1 is SNHLY and CDR2 FYNNEI. V gave up 3 bases and J gave up 6 bases, with 6 bases separating them. The CDR3 loop is CASSEGSQPQHF. The CDR3 nucleotides read TGTGCCAGCAGTGAGGGGAGTCAGCCCCAGCATTTT. Together with reference TRBV2 and TRBJ1-5, the CDR3 gives the full variable domain: EPEVTQTPSHQVTQMGQEVILRCVPISNHLYFYWYRQILGQKVEFLVSFYNNEISEKSEIFDDQFSVERPDGSNFTLKIRSTKLEDSAMYFCASSEGSQPQHFGDGTRLSIL.

The chain has TRBV6-1 and TRBJ1-1; TRBD1 matches 7 bases. The CDR3 is made up of 13 amino acids. Germline CDR1 reads MNHNS; CDR2 reads SASEGT. The ends lost 6 bases at V and 7 bases at J; junction bases unmatched: 8. Here the CDR3 DNA reads TGTGCCAGCAGGGTGACAGGGATGGTTGAAGCTTTCTTT. Residues: CASRVTGMVEAFF.